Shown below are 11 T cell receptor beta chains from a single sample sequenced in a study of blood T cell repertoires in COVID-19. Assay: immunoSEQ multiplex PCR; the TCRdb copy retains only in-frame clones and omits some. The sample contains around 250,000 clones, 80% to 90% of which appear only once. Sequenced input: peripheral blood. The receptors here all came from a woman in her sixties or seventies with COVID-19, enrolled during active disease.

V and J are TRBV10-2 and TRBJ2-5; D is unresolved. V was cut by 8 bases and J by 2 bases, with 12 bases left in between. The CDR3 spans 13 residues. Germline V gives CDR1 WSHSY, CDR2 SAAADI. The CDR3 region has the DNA TGCGCCAGCGGATTACAACTACAAGAGACCCAGTACTTC. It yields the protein CASGLQLQETQYF.

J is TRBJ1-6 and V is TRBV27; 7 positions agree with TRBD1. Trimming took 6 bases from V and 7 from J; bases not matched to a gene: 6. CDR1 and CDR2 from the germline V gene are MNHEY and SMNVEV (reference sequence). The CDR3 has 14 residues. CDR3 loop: CASSPDRWNSPLHF. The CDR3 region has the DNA TGTGCCAGCAGCCCGGACAGGTGGAATTCACCCCTCCACTTT.

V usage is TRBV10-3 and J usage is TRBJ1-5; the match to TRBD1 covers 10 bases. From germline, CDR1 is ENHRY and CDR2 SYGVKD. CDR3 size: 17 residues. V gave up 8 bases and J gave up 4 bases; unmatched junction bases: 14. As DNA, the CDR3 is TGTGCCATCGCCGGGACAGGGGATCGGTTAGGGAATCAGCCCCAGCATTTT. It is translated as CAIAGTGDRLGNQPQHF.

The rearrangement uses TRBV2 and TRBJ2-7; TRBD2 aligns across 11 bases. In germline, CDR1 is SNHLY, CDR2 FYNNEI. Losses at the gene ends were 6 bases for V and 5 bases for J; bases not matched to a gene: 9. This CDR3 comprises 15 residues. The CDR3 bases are TGTGCCAGCAGAGAGGGTAGCGGGAGGGCCAACGAGCAGTACTTC. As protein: CASREGSGRANEQYF.

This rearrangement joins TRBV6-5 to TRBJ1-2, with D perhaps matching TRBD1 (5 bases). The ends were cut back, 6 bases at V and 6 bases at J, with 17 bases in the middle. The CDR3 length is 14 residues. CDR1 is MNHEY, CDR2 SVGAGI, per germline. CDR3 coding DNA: TGTGCCAGCAGGGCGGGGCACCTTAGTGATGGCTACACCTTC. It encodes CASRAGHLSDGYTF.

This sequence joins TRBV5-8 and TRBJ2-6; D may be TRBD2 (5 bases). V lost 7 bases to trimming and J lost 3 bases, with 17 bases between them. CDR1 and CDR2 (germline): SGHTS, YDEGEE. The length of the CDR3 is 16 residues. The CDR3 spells CASHRAPRDGANVLTF. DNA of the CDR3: TGTGCCAGCCATCGGGCGCCGAGGGATGGGGCCAACGTCCTGACTTTC. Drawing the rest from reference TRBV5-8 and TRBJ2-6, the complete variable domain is EAGVTQSPTHLIKTRGQQATLRCSPISGHTSVYWYQQALGLGLQFLLWYDEGEERNRGNFPPRFSGRQFPNYSSELNVNALELEDSALYLCASHRAPRDGANVLTFGAGSRLTVL.

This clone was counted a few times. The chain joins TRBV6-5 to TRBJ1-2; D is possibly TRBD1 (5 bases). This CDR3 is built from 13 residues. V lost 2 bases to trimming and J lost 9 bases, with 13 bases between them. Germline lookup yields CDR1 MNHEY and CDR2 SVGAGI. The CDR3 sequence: CASSYGQGRSYTF. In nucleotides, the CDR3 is TGTGCCAGCAGTTACGGTCAGGGAAGAAGCTACACCTTC.

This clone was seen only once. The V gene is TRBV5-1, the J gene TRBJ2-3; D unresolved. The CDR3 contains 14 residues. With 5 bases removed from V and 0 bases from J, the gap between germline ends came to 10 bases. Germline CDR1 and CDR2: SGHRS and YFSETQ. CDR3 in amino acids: CASRESLSTDTQYF. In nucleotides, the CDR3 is TGCGCCAGCAGAGAAAGCCTTAGCACAGATACGCAGTATTTT. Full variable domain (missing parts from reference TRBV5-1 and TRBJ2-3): KAGVTQTPRYLIKTRGQQVTLSCSPISGHRSVSWYQQTPGQGLQFLFEYFSETQRNKGNFPGRFSGRQFSNSRSEMNVSTLELGDSALYLCASRESLSTDTQYFGPGTRLTVL.

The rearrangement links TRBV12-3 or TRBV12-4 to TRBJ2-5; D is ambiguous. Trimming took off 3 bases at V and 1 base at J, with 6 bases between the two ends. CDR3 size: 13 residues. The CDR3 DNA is TGTGCCAGCAGTTTCTTGTTCCAAGAGACCCAGTACTTC. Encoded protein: CASSFLFQETQYF.

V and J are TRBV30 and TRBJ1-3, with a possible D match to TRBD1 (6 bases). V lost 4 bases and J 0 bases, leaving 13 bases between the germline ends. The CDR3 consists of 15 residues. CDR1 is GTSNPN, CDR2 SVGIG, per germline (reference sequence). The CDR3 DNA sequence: TGTGCCTGGACCCTACCGGACAGCTCTGGAAACACCATATATTTT. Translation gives CAWTLPDSSGNTIYF.

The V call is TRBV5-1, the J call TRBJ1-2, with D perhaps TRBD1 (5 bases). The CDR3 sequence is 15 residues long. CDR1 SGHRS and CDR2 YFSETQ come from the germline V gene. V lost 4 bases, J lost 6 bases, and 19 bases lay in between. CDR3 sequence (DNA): TGCGCCAGCAGCGCCGACAGTGTCTTTGTGAATGGCTACACCTTC. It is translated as CASSADSVFVNGYTF. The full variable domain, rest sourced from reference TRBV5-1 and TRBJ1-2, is KAGVTQTPRYLIKTRGQQVTLSCSPISGHRSVSWYQQTPGQGLQFLFEYFSETQRNKGNFPGRFSGRQFSNSRSEMNVSTLELGDSALYLCASSADSVFVNGYTFGSGTRLTVV.